These T cell receptor beta chains were read from a single sample in a study of identical twins. Using its own MiXCR run on the 5' RACE reads, TCRdb lists one record per CDR3 protein. This sample has about 190,000 distinct CDR3 sequences, with about 16% found just once. The same sample was also used in a study of T cells expressing NK-cell markers.

The material sequenced was CD8+ T cells sorted from blood. The source of these receptors is a woman under 30 in good health. Both conserved end residues are part of each CDR3. The order of the fields is J gene, V gene, clone size, D gene, CDR3 DNA, CDR3 protein. The D gene is left open where the match is weak. Expanded clones get a size class; other rows say once, few or many, or leave the size out.

J: TRBJ2-7
V: TRBV6-2/TRBV6-3
size: -
D: TRBD2
DNA: TGTGCCAGCACCTCCGCGGGGGGGGCACCCTACGAGCAGTACTTC
CDR3: CASTSAGGAPYEQYF

J: TRBJ2-5
V: TRBV27
size: -
D: -
DNA: TGTGCCAGCAGTCACACGACAGGTGGGGAGACCCAGTACTTC
CDR3: CASSHTTGGETQYF

J: TRBJ2-7
V: TRBV13
size: -
D: TRBD1
DNA: TGTGCCAGCAGCCAAGACAGGGGGCATAGGTACGAGCAGTACTTC
CDR3: CASSQDRGHRYEQYF

J: TRBJ2-3
V: TRBV27
size: -
D: -
DNA: TGTGCCAGCAAGACTCAGGGACCACCCACAGATACGCAGTATTTT
CDR3: CASKTQGPPTDTQYF

J: TRBJ2-3
V: TRBV5-1
size: many
D: -
DNA: TGCGCCAGCAGTACCGGGGGCACAGATACGCAGTATTTT
CDR3: CASSTGGTDTQYF

J: TRBJ1-2
V: TRBV18
size: -
D: -
DNA: TGTGCCAGCTCACCATCTTCTAGGGCCGACTCCTATGGCTACACCTTC
CDR3: CASSPSSRADSYGYTF

J: TRBJ1-4
V: TRBV7-9
size: -
D: -
DNA: TGTGCCAGCAGCTCCCCGGCGGCTCCAACTAATGAAAAACTGTTTTTT
CDR3: CASSSPAAPTNEKLFF

J: TRBJ2-3
V: TRBV7-9
size: many
D: -
DNA: TGTGCCAGCAGCTTAACTTACGGCACAGATACGCAGTATTTT
CDR3: CASSLTYGTDTQYF

J: TRBJ2-1
V: TRBV7-6
size: -
D: -
DNA: TGTGCCAGCAGCTTCCAAGTGGGGGGTGAGCAGTTCTTC
CDR3: CASSFQVGGEQFF

J: TRBJ2-7
V: TRBV20-1
size: -
D: TRBD2
DNA: TGCAGTGCTAGAGTAGTTGGAGAGGCTAGCGGGCACTACGAGCAGTACTTC
CDR3: CSARVVGEASGHYEQYF

J: TRBJ2-5
V: TRBV5-6
size: few
D: -
DNA: TGTGCCAGCAGCCCCCGCTTGGGACTTCAAGAGACCCAGTACTTC
CDR3: CASSPRLGLQETQYF

J: TRBJ1-2
V: TRBV7-9
size: few
D: -
DNA: TGTGCCAGCAGCTCAACACCAGACCGGCTTAACTATGGCTACACCTTC
CDR3: CASSSTPDRLNYGYTF

J: TRBJ2-7
V: TRBV7-9
size: -
D: TRBD1
DNA: TGTGCCAGCAGAGGACAGGCCTACGAGCAGTACTTC
CDR3: CASRGQAYEQYF

J: TRBJ2-1
V: TRBV27
size: few
D: TRBD2
DNA: TGTGCCAGCAGTTTTGGGGGGGTAGACAATGAGCAGTTCTTC
CDR3: CASSFGGVDNEQFF

J: TRBJ1-2
V: TRBV12-3/TRBV12-4
size: -
D: -
DNA: TGTGCCAGCAGTTTAGCGAGTGGGAATTCTGGGGGCTACACCTTC
CDR3: CASSLASGNSGGYTF

J: TRBJ1-1
V: TRBV2
size: few
D: -
DNA: TGTGCCAGCAGTCAACCGACAGCTTTAATGAACACTGAAGCTTTCTTT
CDR3: CASSQPTALMNTEAFF

J: TRBJ2-1
V: TRBV5-6
size: -
D: -
DNA: TGTGCCAGCAGCTTGGAAAGTGAGCAGTTCTTC
CDR3: CASSLESEQFF

J: TRBJ2-7
V: TRBV7-9
size: few
D: TRBD1
DNA: TGTGCCAGCAGCCCTCGGACAGGGGGAGCGTCCTACGAGCAGTACTTC
CDR3: CASSPRTGGASYEQYF

J: TRBJ2-2
V: TRBV20-1
size: -
D: -
DNA: TGCAGTGCCCCGGGGACATACACCGGGGAGCTGTTTTTT
CDR3: CSAPGTYTGELFF

J: TRBJ2-6
V: TRBV11-1
size: -
D: -
DNA: TGTGCCAGCAGCTCGGGAGTCTACGGGGGTCGCTCTGGGGCCAACGTCCTGACTTTC
CDR3: CASSSGVYGGRSGANVLTF

J: TRBJ2-1
V: TRBV9
size: -
D: -
DNA: TGTGCCAGCAGCGTCGGGGGAAGAACCTTGTTCTTC
CDR3: CASSVGGRTLFF

J: TRBJ2-1
V: TRBV11-2
size: -
D: -
DNA: TGTGCCAGCAGCTTAGTAGAAGGGGACAATGAGCAGTTCTTC
CDR3: CASSLVEGDNEQFF

J: TRBJ2-1
V: TRBV6-5
size: few
D: -
DNA: TGTGCCAGCAGTTACAAGGTATTAGTTTCCTACAATGAGCAGTTCTTC
CDR3: CASSYKVLVSYNEQFF

J: TRBJ1-4
V: TRBV11-3
size: -
D: -
DNA: TGTGCCAGCTCGGTCCGAAGGGAAACTAATGAAAAACTGTTTTTT
CDR3: CASSVRRETNEKLFF

J: TRBJ2-7
V: TRBV4-2
size: -
D: TRBD2
DNA: TGTGCCAGTATTCGATCGGGGGGAAGGAACGAGCAGTACTTC
CDR3: CASIRSGGRNEQYF

J: TRBJ1-2
V: TRBV7-9
size: few
D: -
DNA: TGTGCCAGCAGCTTAGGCACAGGGCGTATAAAAAACTATGGCTACACCTTC
CDR3: CASSLGTGRIKNYGYTF

J: TRBJ2-3
V: TRBV7-9
size: few
D: -
DNA: TGTGCCAGCAGAAGCGGGTACAGGGATACGCAGTATTTT
CDR3: CASRSGYRDTQYF

J: TRBJ2-1
V: TRBV5-6
size: -
D: TRBD1
DNA: TGTGCCAGCAGCCTACAGGGGCGTGAGCAGTTCTTC
CDR3: CASSLQGREQFF

J: TRBJ2-1
V: TRBV3-1
size: -
D: TRBD2
DNA: TGTGCCAGCAGCCTTCGAGCGGGAAACGGCTACAATGAGCAGTTCTTC
CDR3: CASSLRAGNGYNEQFF

J: TRBJ2-7
V: TRBV3-1
size: -
D: -
DNA: TGTGCCAGCAGCCACCCTACTGGGGGTAGCGGCTACGAGCAGTACTTC
CDR3: CASSHPTGGSGYEQYF

J: TRBJ2-1
V: TRBV9
size: many
D: TRBD2
DNA: TGTGCCAGCAGCGAGGCGGGACTAGCTGATGAGCAGTTCTTC
CDR3: CASSEAGLADEQFF

J: TRBJ2-3
V: TRBV5-4
size: many
D: TRBD2
DNA: TGTGCCAGCAGCTTGGAAGGCGGGGGAGATACGCAGTATTTT
CDR3: CASSLEGGGDTQYF

J: TRBJ2-7
V: TRBV12-5
size: -
D: -
DNA: TGTGCTAGTGCCAACCCGGGACACAGCTCCTACGAGCAGTACTTC
CDR3: CASANPGHSSYEQYF

J: TRBJ2-3
V: TRBV6-4
size: few
D: -
DNA: TGTGCCAGCAGTGACTCGATAGAGGGCGGGGGCACAGATACGCAGTATTTT
CDR3: CASSDSIEGGGTDTQYF

J: TRBJ2-3
V: TRBV7-9
size: few
D: -
DNA: TGTGCCAGCAGGCCGGACTGGTCCTACGATGATACGCAGTATTTT
CDR3: CASRPDWSYDDTQYF

J: TRBJ2-7
V: TRBV9
size: -
D: -
DNA: TGTGCCAGCAGCGTAGGGGTCGGCTCCTACGAGCAGTACTTC
CDR3: CASSVGVGSYEQYF

J: TRBJ2-5
V: TRBV7-6
size: few
D: TRBD2
DNA: TGTGCCAGCAGCTTGGTGCGACTAGCGGGGGGCCAGACCTTACAAGAGACCCAGTACTTC
CDR3: CASSLVRLAGGQTLQETQYF

J: TRBJ2-7
V: TRBV12-3/TRBV12-4
size: -
D: -
DNA: TGTGCCAGCAGTTCGGCCAGCCCTGTCGAGCAGTACTTC
CDR3: CASSSASPVEQYF

J: TRBJ2-1
V: TRBV27
size: many
D: TRBD2
DNA: TGTGCCAGCGGGGGGGGGGTGAGCTCCTACAATGAGCAGTTCTTC
CDR3: CASGGGVSSYNEQFF

J: TRBJ1-2
V: TRBV20-1
size: -
D: -
DNA: TGCAGTGCTAGTCAATCAGGGACGTGGAATGGCTACACCTTC
CDR3: CSASQSGTWNGYTF

J: TRBJ1-1
V: TRBV29-1
size: few
D: TRBD1
DNA: TGCAGCGTTGGTATTACAGGGGGAGGCACTGAAGCTTTCTTT
CDR3: CSVGITGGGTEAFF

J: TRBJ2-7
V: TRBV4-3
size: -
D: TRBD1
DNA: TGCGCCAGCAGCCAAGGAGACAGGGGCAGCTCCTACGAGCAGTACTTC
CDR3: CASSQGDRGSSYEQYF

J: TRBJ1-4
V: TRBV9
size: -
D: -
DNA: TGTGCCAGCAGCTCCGGGACGGTCACCTTGGGGAATGAAAAACTGTTTTTT
CDR3: CASSSGTVTLGNEKLFF

J: TRBJ2-5
V: TRBV6-5
size: -
D: -
DNA: TGTGCCAGCAGTTACGCGGGGAAAATGGAGACCCAGTACTTC
CDR3: CASSYAGKMETQYF

J: TRBJ2-7
V: TRBV14
size: -
D: -
DNA: TGTGCCAGCAGCCAAGATAAGGGGTTTGGGAGCCGGTACGAGCAGTACTTC
CDR3: CASSQDKGFGSRYEQYF

J: TRBJ2-7
V: TRBV9
size: -
D: TRBD2
DNA: TGTGCCAGCAGCGTAGCGGCACTAGCGGGCCCCTACGAGCAGTACTTC
CDR3: CASSVAALAGPYEQYF

J: TRBJ2-1
V: TRBV6-2/TRBV6-3
size: few
D: TRBD2
DNA: TGTGCCAGCCTCGGGACTAGCGGCTACAATGAGCAGTTCTTC
CDR3: CASLGTSGYNEQFF

J: TRBJ1-2
V: TRBV20-1
size: few
D: -
DNA: TGCAGTGCTGACATGGGACGGCCCTCCTATGGCTACACCTTC
CDR3: CSADMGRPSYGYTF

J: TRBJ2-1
V: TRBV6-2/TRBV6-3
size: many
D: TRBD1
DNA: TGTGCCAGCAGTTACGCGGGACAGGGCTACAATGAGCAGTTCTTC
CDR3: CASSYAGQGYNEQFF

J: TRBJ1-3
V: TRBV20-1
size: few
D: -
DNA: TGCAGTGCTAGTCGCAGGGACCCTGGAAACACCATATATTTT
CDR3: CSASRRDPGNTIYF

J: TRBJ2-2
V: TRBV7-8
size: few
D: -
DNA: TGTGCCAGCAGCCACACTAGGGAGCTGTTTTTT
CDR3: CASSHTRELFF

J: TRBJ2-7
V: TRBV20-1
size: -
D: -
DNA: TGCAGTGCTAGAGCCCTTCAGGGAACCTACGAGCAGTACTTC
CDR3: CSARALQGTYEQYF

J: TRBJ2-7
V: TRBV7-9
size: few
D: TRBD1
DNA: TGTGCCAGCAGCTTTAGCACCACAGGGGGGTCATACGAGCAGTACTTC
CDR3: CASSFSTTGGSYEQYF